This T cell receptor beta chain is drawn from a study of T cell responses to AZD1222 COVID-19 vaccine. With respect to this clone: Its antigen is unidentified.

Germline CDR1 KGHSH, CDR2 LQKENI. The CDR3 contains 17 residues. The J segment lost 5 bases and the V segment lost 4 bases, leaving 13 bases of the junction unmatched. Study findings and constraints: Baseline testing showed seropositivity in only a handful of AZD1222 recipients.

Sequencing was performed with immunoSEQ multiplex PCR; in TCRdb, only in-frame clones are kept and a portion is missing. The sample consists of 100,000 to 150,000 clones, about 90% of them appearing once. The receptor was derived from an adult in good health. This chain links TRBV18 with TRBJ2-2; TRBD1 matches 7 bases. The source was peripheral blood, collected on day 0 of AZD1222 vaccination. The chain's CDR3 is CASSRPNDRVVTGELFF. CDR3 sequence (DNA): TGTGCCAGCTCACGACCGAACGACAGGGTGGTAACCGGGGAGCTGTTTTTT.